This is a list of T cell receptor beta chains from one sample in a study of cytomegalovirus exposure and HLA in healthy donors. Profiled with immunoSEQ multiplex PCR; TCRdb holds only in-frame clones, not every one. The sample records some 180,000 clones, roughly 82% being singletons. Sequencing was carried out using PBMCs. These receptor sequences come from a man aged 35 to 55 in good health and CMV-seronegative. Each CDR3 is given with its conserved first and last residue. The D gene is left open where the match is weak. Expanded clones are given a class, and other clones once, few, many or no size at all.

v_gene	j_gene	d_gene	abundance	CDR3aa	CDR3nt
TRBV28	TRBJ1-1	TRBD1	.	CASSSDRGRKAFF	TGTGCCAGCAGTTCTGACAGGGGGCGAAAAGCTTTCTTT
TRBV29-1	TRBJ2-6	.	.	CSVAGSAGANVLTF	TGCAGCGTTGCAGGGTCAGCTGGGGCCAACGTCCTGACTTTC
TRBV4-1	TRBJ2-7	TRBD2	.	CASSRGLAGGQEQYF	TGCGCCAGCAGCCGGGGACTAGCGGGGGGGCAAGAGCAGTACTTC
TRBV4-2	TRBJ2-2	TRBD2	.	CASSQETSGGEGELFF	TGTGCCAGCAGCCAAGAGACTAGCGGGGGGGAGGGGGAGCTGTTTTTT
TRBV9	TRBJ2-3	.	once	CASSVGREADTQYF	TGTGCCAGCAGCGTAGGGAGGGAGGCAGATACGCAGTATTTT
TRBV29-1	TRBJ2-1	.	.	CSVLAGVPGSYNEQFF	TGCAGCGTTCTGGCCGGCGTTCCCGGGTCCTACAATGAGCAGTTCTTC
TRBV7-9	TRBJ2-7	TRBD1	.	CASSYSGTGTTYEQYF	TGTGCCAGCAGCTATTCCGGGACAGGGACTACCTACGAGCAGTACTTC
TRBV18	TRBJ2-7	.	.	CASSPMSGEQYF	TGTGCCAGCTCACCAATGAGCGGCGAGCAGTACTTC
TRBV7-6	TRBJ2-7	.	.	CASSPVAYEQYF	TGTGCCAGCAGCCCGGTAGCCTACGAGCAGTACTTC
TRBV28	TRBJ2-2	TRBD2	.	CASSLWSLAGGPGELFF	TGTGCCAGCAGTTTATGGTCGCTAGCGGGGGGCCCCGGGGAGCTGTTTTTT
TRBV4-2	TRBJ1-2	TRBD1	.	CASSLRQGQGYGYTF	TGTGCCAGCAGCCTGAGACAGGGTCAGGGCTATGGCTACACCTTC
TRBV7-9	TRBJ2-1	.	.	CASSYGGGRSYNEQFF	TGTGCCAGCAGCTATGGCGGAGGGCGGTCCTACAATGAGCAGTTCTTC
TRBV27	TRBJ2-3	.	.	CASSSVKRADTQYF	TGTGCCAGCAGTTCAGTAAAGAGGGCAGATACGCAGTATTTT
TRBV29-1	TRBJ2-7	TRBD1	.	CSVGTGEVSEQYF	TGCAGCGTGGGGACAGGGGAGGTGAGCGAGCAGTACTTC
TRBV5-1	TRBJ1-2	TRBD1	once	CASSFRTGGAGYGYTF	TGCGCCAGCAGCTTCCGGACAGGGGGCGCGGGTTATGGCTACACCTTC
TRBV7-2	TRBJ2-5	TRBD2	.	CASSSNSPGLASETQYF	TGTGCCAGCAGCTCCAACTCGCCGGGACTAGCGTCAGAGACCCAGTACTTC
TRBV28	TRBJ2-7	.	.	CASSLSLDSPYEQYF	TGTGCCAGCAGTTTATCTTTGGACAGCCCCTACGAGCAGTACTTC
TRBV6-5	TRBJ1-4	.	.	CASSREFREKLFF	TGTGCCAGCAGCCGGGAGTTCAGGGAAAAACTGTTTTTT
TRBV28	TRBJ1-5	TRBD1	.	CASSLRDRKNQPQHF	TGTGCCAGCAGTTTACGGGACAGGAAAAATCAGCCCCAGCATTTT
TRBV7-3	TRBJ2-1	TRBD2	.	CASSSQRGGSGEQFF	TGTGCCAGCAGCTCGCAGCGCGGGGGGTCGGGTGAGCAGTTCTTC
TRBV10-3	TRBJ1-2	TRBD1	.	CAISDPGQGTGYTF	TGTGCCATCAGTGATCCGGGACAGGGGACTGGCTACACCTTC
TRBV29-1	TRBJ2-7	.	.	CSVEEGRLYEQYF	TGCAGCGTTGAAGAAGGGAGGCTCTACGAGCAGTACTTC
TRBV6-1	TRBJ2-3	TRBD1	once	CAGKRDRGLTDTQYF	TGTGCCGGAAAGAGAGACAGGGGGTTAACAGATACGCAGTATTTT
TRBV4-2	TRBJ1-1	TRBD1	few	CASSQTGTGGVWTEAFF	TGTGCCAGCAGCCAGACCGGGACAGGGGGCGTTTGGACTGAAGCTTTCTTT
TRBV7-3	TRBJ1-2	.	once	CASSLMDGVGYTF	TGTGCCAGCAGCTTAATGGACGGGGTTGGCTACACCTTC
TRBV10-3	TRBJ1-6	.	.	CAINEEESSYNSPLHF	TGTGCCATCAATGAGGAGGAGAGCTCCTATAATTCACCCCTCCACTTT
TRBV13	TRBJ2-4	TRBD2	.	CASSLSPLAGEGDIQYF	TGTGCCAGCAGCTTAAGCCCCCTAGCGGGAGAGGGGGACATTCAGTACTTC
TRBV5-1	TRBJ1-4	TRBD1	.	CASSPTGGNEKLFF	TGCGCCAGCAGCCCAACAGGGGGGAATGAAAAACTGTTTTTT
TRBV15	TRBJ2-5	.	.	CATSLEPETQYF	TGTGCCACGTCACTGGAGCCGGAGACCCAGTACTTC
TRBV29-1	TRBJ2-7	TRBD2	.	CSVFLLRAGEGDEQYF	TGCAGCGTTTTTCTACTTAGAGCGGGAGAAGGGGACGAGCAGTACTTC
TRBV12-5	TRBJ1-5	.	.	CASGIDSNQPQHF	TGTGCTAGTGGGATAGATAGCAATCAGCCCCAGCATTTT